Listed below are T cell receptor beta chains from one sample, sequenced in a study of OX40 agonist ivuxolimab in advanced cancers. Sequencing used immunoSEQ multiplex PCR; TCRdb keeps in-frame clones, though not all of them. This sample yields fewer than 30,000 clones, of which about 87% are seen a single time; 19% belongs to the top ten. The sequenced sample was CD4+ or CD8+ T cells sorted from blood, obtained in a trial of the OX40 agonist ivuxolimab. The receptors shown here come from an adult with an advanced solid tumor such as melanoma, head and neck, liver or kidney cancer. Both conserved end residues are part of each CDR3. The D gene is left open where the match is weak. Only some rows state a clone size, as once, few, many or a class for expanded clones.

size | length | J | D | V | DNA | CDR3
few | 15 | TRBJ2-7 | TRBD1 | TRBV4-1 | TGCGCCAGCAGCTACCTGACAGGGATGTCCTACGAGCAGTACTTC | CASSYLTGMSYEQYF
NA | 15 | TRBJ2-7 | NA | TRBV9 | TGTGCCAGCAGCGTAGCCGCGGACCCGTCCTACGAGCAGTACTTC | CASSVAADPSYEQYF
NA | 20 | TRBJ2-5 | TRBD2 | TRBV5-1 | TGCGCCAGCAGCCACCAACCGGGACTAGCGGGAGGTCTCGTCTTGGAGACCCAGTACTTC | CASSHQPGLAGGLVLETQYF
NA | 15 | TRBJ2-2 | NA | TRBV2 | TGTGCCAGCAGTGAAACTCGTGACTTGGGCGGGGAGCTGTTTTTT | CASSETRDLGGELFF
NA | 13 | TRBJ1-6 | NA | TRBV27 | TGTGCCAGCAGTCGGTCCTATAATTCACCCCTCCACTTT | CASSRSYNSPLHF
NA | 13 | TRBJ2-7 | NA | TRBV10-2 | TGCGCCAGCAGTGAGCTGCAATCCTACGAGCAGTACTTC | CASSELQSYEQYF
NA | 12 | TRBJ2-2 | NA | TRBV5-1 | TGCGCCAGCCCACGGGCCCCCAGGGAGCTGTTTTTT | CASPRAPRELFF
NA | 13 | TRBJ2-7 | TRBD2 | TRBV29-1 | TGCAGCGCCCGGGGGGGTAGTGGGTACGAGCAGTACTTC | CSARGGSGYEQYF
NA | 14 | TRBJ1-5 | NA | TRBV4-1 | TGCGCCAGCAGCCAAGAAGGGGGGAGTCAGCCCCAGCATTTT | CASSQEGGSQPQHF
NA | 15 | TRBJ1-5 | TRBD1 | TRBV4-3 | TGCGCCAGCAGCCAAGGACAGGGGGGCAATCAGCCCCAGCATTTT | CASSQGQGGNQPQHF
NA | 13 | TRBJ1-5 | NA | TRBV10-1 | TGCGCCAGCAGTGCGGGTTTTGGGTGGCCCCAGCATTTT | CASSAGFGWPQHF
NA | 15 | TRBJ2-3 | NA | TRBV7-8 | TGTGCCAGCAGCTTAGTGGGCCTGAGCACAGATACGCAGTATTTT | CASSLVGLSTDTQYF
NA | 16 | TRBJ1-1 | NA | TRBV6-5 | TGTGCCAGCAGTTACTCCTTGGGTCCTATCTACACTGAAGCTTTCTTT | CASSYSLGPIYTEAFF
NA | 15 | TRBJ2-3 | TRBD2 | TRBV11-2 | TGTGCCAGCAGCTTAGGACTAGCGCCCACAGATACGCAGTATTTT | CASSLGLAPTDTQYF
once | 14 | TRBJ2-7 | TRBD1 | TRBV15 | TGTGCCACCAGTCCGACAGGGAGATCCTACGAGCAGTACTTC | CATSPTGRSYEQYF
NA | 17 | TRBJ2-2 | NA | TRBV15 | TGTGCCACCAGCAGAGATCTCCCGGGGGTGAACACCGGGGAGCTGTTTTTT | CATSRDLPGVNTGELFF
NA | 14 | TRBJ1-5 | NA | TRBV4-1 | TGCGCCAGCAGCCAAGTTAGGGGTACTCAGCCCCAGCATTTT | CASSQVRGTQPQHF
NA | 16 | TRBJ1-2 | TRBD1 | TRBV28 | TGTGCCAGCAGTTTAGGGGGACAGGGGGGCATTCGAGGCTACACCTTC | CASSLGGQGGIRGYTF
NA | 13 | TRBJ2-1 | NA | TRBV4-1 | TGCGCCAGCAGCCAAGGGTCACCGGACGGGCAGTTCTTC | CASSQGSPDGQFF
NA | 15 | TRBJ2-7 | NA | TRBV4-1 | TGCGCCAGCAGCCAAGTCCGTCAACTCCCCCACGAGCAGTACTTC | CASSQVRQLPHEQYF
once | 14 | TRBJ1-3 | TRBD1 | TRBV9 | TGTGCCAGCAGCCTCTACAGGGGTCGGGACACCATATATTTT | CASSLYRGRDTIYF
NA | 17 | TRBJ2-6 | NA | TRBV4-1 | TGCGCCAGCAGCCAAGATCTAGCAGGGTCTGGGGCCAACGTCCTGACTTTC | CASSQDLAGSGANVLTF
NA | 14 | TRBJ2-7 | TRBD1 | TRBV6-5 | TGTGCCAGCAGACAGGGGACAGGGTCCTACGAGCAGTACTTC | CASRQGTGSYEQYF
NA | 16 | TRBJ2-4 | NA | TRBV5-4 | TGTGCCAGCAGCTCCGGAGGTCCCCTAGCCAAAAACATTCAGTACTTC | CASSSGGPLAKNIQYF
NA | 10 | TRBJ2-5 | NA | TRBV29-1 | TGCAGCGTTGAAAGGGAGACCCAGTACTTC | CSVERETQYF
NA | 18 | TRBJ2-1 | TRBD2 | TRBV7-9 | TGTGCCAGCAGCTACCGGCGGGTAGCGGGGAGCTCCTACAATGAGCAGTTCTTC | CASSYRRVAGSSYNEQFF
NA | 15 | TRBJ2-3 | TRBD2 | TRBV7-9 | TGTGCCAGCAGCTACCGGACTAGCGGGGGAAATACGCAGTATTTT | CASSYRTSGGNTQYF
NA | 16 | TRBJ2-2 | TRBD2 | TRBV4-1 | TGCGCCAGCAGCCAGTCTAGCGGGAGCTACACCGGGGAGCTGTTTTTT | CASSQSSGSYTGELFF
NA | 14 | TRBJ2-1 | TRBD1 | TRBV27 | TGTGCCAGCAGCGCGGGACAGGGGGCTGGAGAGCAGTTCTTC | CASSAGQGAGEQFF
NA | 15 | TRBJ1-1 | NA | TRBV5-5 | TGTGCCAGCAGCTTGTCCCATCTTCAGTACACTGAAGCTTTCTTT | CASSLSHLQYTEAFF
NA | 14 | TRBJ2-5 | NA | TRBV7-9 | TGTGCCAGCAGCTTAATAACGGGAGAAGAGACCCAGTACTTC | CASSLITGEETQYF
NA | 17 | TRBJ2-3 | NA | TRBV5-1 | TGCGCCAGCAGCTTGGACCTGACAGACTACAGCACAGATACGCAGTATTTT | CASSLDLTDYSTDTQYF
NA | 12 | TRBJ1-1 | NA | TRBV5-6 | TGTGCCAGCACCTCAGGTTACACTGAAGCTTTCTTT | CASTSGYTEAFF
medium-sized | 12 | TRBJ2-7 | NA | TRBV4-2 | TGTGCCAGCAGCCAAGATCAGTACGAGCAGTACTTC | CASSQDQYEQYF
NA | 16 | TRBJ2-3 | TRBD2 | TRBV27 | TGTGCCAGCAGCCCCATGGCGGGGGGCTACACAGATACGCAGTATTTT | CASSPMAGGYTDTQYF
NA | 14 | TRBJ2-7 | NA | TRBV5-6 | TGTGCCAGCAGCTTGTGGGTCACCGCCCACGAGCAGTACTTC | CASSLWVTAHEQYF
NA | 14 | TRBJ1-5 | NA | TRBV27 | TGTGCCAGCAGGAGGGGAGGGAGCAATCAGCCCCAGCATTTT | CASRRGGSNQPQHF
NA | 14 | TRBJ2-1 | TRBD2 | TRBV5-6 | TGTGCCAGCAGCGGGACTACCCGAGGCAATGAGCAGTTCTTC | CASSGTTRGNEQFF
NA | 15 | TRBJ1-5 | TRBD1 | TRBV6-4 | TGTGCCAGCAGTGACCTGGACAGGGAGGCGCAGCCCCAGCATTTT | CASSDLDREAQPQHF
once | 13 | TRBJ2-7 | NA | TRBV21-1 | TGTGCCAGCAGCAACCCGACAAGCTACGAGCAGTACTTC | CASSNPTSYEQYF
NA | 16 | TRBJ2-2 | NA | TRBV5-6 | TGTGCCAGCAGCCCCTGGTGGCAAGCGAACACCGGGGAGCTGTTTTTT | CASSPWWQANTGELFF
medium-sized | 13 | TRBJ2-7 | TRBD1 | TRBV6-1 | TGTGCCAGCAGTGAAGCGGGGACAGACGAGCAGTACTTC | CASSEAGTDEQYF
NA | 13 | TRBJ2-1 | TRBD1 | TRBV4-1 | TGCGCCAGCAGCCGAATAGGACAGGGCAGGCAGTTCTTC | CASSRIGQGRQFF
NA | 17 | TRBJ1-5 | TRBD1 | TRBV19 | TGTGCCAGTAGTATGGGGAGGACAGGGTACATACCTCAGCCCCAGCATTTT | CASSMGRTGYIPQPQHF
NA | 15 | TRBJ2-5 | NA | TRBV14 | TGTGCCAGCAGCCCGATAGGGACGGACCAAGAGACCCAGTACTTC | CASSPIGTDQETQYF
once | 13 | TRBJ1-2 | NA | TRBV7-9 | TGTGCCAGCTTAGACCTTACTAACTATGGCTACACCTTC | CASLDLTNYGYTF
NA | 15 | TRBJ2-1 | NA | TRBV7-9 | TGTGCCAGCAGCTTCCCCGGGGCGCTCTACAATGAGCAGTTCTTC | CASSFPGALYNEQFF
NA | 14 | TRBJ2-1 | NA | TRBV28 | TGTGCCAGCAGTTGGCGAGGGCCCTACAATGAGCAGTTCTTC | CASSWRGPYNEQFF